Listed here is a single TCR beta chain. Trimming pared 2 bases from V and 0 bases from J, leaving 4 bases between. The length of the CDR3 is 13 residues. Germline V lookup: CDR1 SGHNT, CDR2 YENEEA. The sample belongs to a study of shared T cell receptors in the human thymus. Sequencing was performed with immunoSEQ multiplex PCR; in TCRdb, only in-frame clones are kept and a portion is missing. The sample carries 630,000 or so clones, more than 75% recorded once. The sample was also linked to a second study, of human thymus T cells.

This TCR was recovered from a boy younger than two with a congenital heart defect. Sequenced: thymocytes. This sequence joins TRBV11-3 and TRBJ2-5; no definite D call. CDR3 DNA: TGTGCCAGCAGCTTATCGTACCAAGAGACCCAGTACTTC. Amino acid sequence: CASSLSYQETQYF.